The subject of this entry is one T cell receptor beta chain. Its antigen remains unidentified. This entry comes from a study of blood T cells in healthy people across ages. Study in general: Roughly one uniquely barcoded beta molecule per two T cells was captured. Overall study findings and caveats: It was the long-lived donors that had more naive CD4+ cells and higher diversity than aged donors.

Trimming cost V 2 bases and J 12 bases, with 16 bases left between them. Germline CDR1 and CDR2: SGHAT and FQNNGV. The CDR3 contains 14 residues. The authors ran a second PCR of about 7 to 12 cycles using a sample-barcoded 5' primer and a J-beta primer mix. TCRdb re-analysed the 5' RACE reads in MiXCR, keeping a single row per CDR3 protein. The sample shows roughly 800,000 distinct CDR3 sequences, more than 45% of them seen only once. Samples had at least 7 million PBMCs isolated from them. The source material was blood. This TCR was sampled from a young man in good health. V is TRBV11-2 and J is TRBJ1-4; a weak D match, TRBD1 (5 bases). DNA for the CDR3: TGTGCCAGCAGCTTACGAACAGGAGCCGGGGAACTGTTTTTT. It encodes CASSLRTGAGELFF. The complete variable domain, with remaining parts taken from reference TRBV11-2 and TRBJ1-4, reads EAGVAQSPRYKIIEKRQSVAFWCNPISGHATLYWYQQILGQGPKLLIQFQNNGVVDDSQLPKDRFSAERLKGVDSTLKIQPAKLEDSAVYLCASSLRTGAGELFFGSGTQLSVL.